The 8 T cell receptor beta chains reported below all come from one sample, sequenced in a study of cytomegalovirus exposure and HLA in healthy donors. Assay: immunoSEQ multiplex PCR; the TCRdb copy retains only in-frame clones and omits some. The profile shows 90,000 or so clones, less than 85% of them singletons. The sample consisted of PBMCs. These receptors were collected from a man aged 18 to 29 in good health and CMV-seropositive.

This sequence joins TRBV4-1 and TRBJ2-1, with TRBD1 identical over 9 bases. The CDR3 consists of 21 residues. The junction had 23 bases not matched to a gene; V was cut back by 2 bases and J by 6 bases. CDR1 and CDR2 (germline): MGHRA, YSYEKL. Written as DNA, the CDR3 is TGCGCCAGCAGCCAATTTCTAGGATCGGGACAGGGCAGGACTAGGGGCAATGAGCAGTTCTTC. It codes for CASSQFLGSGQGRTRGNEQFF.

The V gene is TRBV15, the J gene TRBJ2-3; TRBD1 matches 8 bases. Trimming cost V 3 bases and J 1 base; bases outside gene matches: 6. CDR3 size: 16 residues. Germline CDR1 LNHNV, CDR2 YYDKDF (reference sequence). The DNA for the CDR3 is TGTGCCACCAGCAGGGGATGGGGACAGGGCACAGATACGCAGTATTTT. Its translation is CATSRGWGQGTDTQYF.

The chain links TRBV5-1 to TRBJ2-1; 15 positions agree with TRBD2. Losses at the gene ends were 0 bases for V and 10 bases for J; bases not matched to a gene: 14. This CDR3 spans 19 amino acids. The germline gives CDR1 SGHRS, CDR2 YFSETQ. CDR3 coding DNA: TGCGCCAGCAGCTTGGTCGGACTAGCGGGAGGGCTTAAGTCCGGGGAGCAGTTCTTC. Its translation is CASSLVGLAGGLKSGEQFF.

The rearrangement joins TRBV5-1 to TRBJ2-1, with 7 bases matching TRBD2. The CDR3 spans 14 residues. Trimming removed 1 base from V and 7 bases from J; junction bases left unmatched: 5. Germline V gene sequence: CDR1 SGHRS, CDR2 YFSETQ. In DNA, the CDR3 is TGCGCCAGCAGCTTGCGGGGCGGGAGTAATGAGCAGTTCTTC. This gives the protein CASSLRGGSNEQFF. Filled out from reference TRBV5-1 and TRBJ2-1, the complete variable domain reads KAGVTQTPRYLIKTRGQQVTLSCSPISGHRSVSWYQQTPGQGLQFLFEYFSETQRNKGNFPGRFSGRQFSNSRSEMNVSTLELGDSALYLCASSLRGGSNEQFFGPGTRLTVL.

This chain links TRBV5-1 with TRBJ2-5, with 8 bases aligning to TRBD2. Germline V gives CDR1 SGHRS, CDR2 YFSETQ. This CDR3 spans 15 amino acids. The V segment lost 0 bases and the J segment 6 bases; nucleotides outside the gene matches: 7. DNA of the CDR3: TGCGCCAGCAGCTTGGCCCCGGGGGGGGTAAAGACCCAGTACTTC. Translating gives CASSLAPGGVKTQYF.

The chain couples TRBV11-2 to TRBJ2-5, with 14 bases matching TRBD2. V trimming: 3 bases; J trimming: 3 bases; junction bases outside the gene matches: 0. CDR3 length: 15 amino acids. Germline lookup yields CDR1 SGHAT and CDR2 FQNNGV. As DNA, the CDR3 is TGTGCCAGCAGCTTGGGACTAGCGGGGGAAGAGACCCAGTACTTC. Its protein is CASSLGLAGEETQYF.

The chain couples TRBV7-6 to TRBJ2-5; no clear D. The CDR3 contains 11 residues. With 2 bases removed from V and 5 bases from J, the gap between germline ends came to 3 bases. Looked up from germline, CDR1 is SGHVS and CDR2 is FNYEAQ. This chain's CDR3 is CASSLYETQYF. The CDR3 DNA reads as TGTGCCAGCAGCTTATATGAGACCCAGTACTTC.

This clone occurred a few times. This chain connects TRBV18 to TRBJ2-7; 9 nucleotides agree with TRBD2. From germline, CDR1 is KGHSH and CDR2 LQKENI. The junction had 14 bases not matched to a gene; V was cut back by 3 bases and J by 5 bases. This CDR3 is built from 17 residues. In DNA form, the CDR3 reads TGTGCCAGCTCACCTGGACAAGCGACTAGCGGAAGGGACGAGCAGTACTTC. Residues: CASSPGQATSGRDEQYF.